Below are 12 T cell receptor beta chains sequenced from a single sample in a study of T cell repertoires in cytomegalovirus infection. TCRdb redid the calling of the reads with MiXCR, one entry per CDR3 protein. Altogether roughly 500,000 distinct CDR3 sequences are present, about 15% being singletons, with the ten largest covering 20% to 30%. The specimen was CD8+ T cells from PBMCs. These TCRs come from a human donor in good health (CMV status not recorded). Some clones in this sample may be carry-over from other donors' samples.

V gene TRBV18 combines with J gene TRBJ2-2; possibly TRBD1 for D (6 bases). V was pared by 6 bases and J by 0 bases, with 14 bases between. This CDR3 spans 16 amino acids. The V gene's germline CDR1 is KGHSH and CDR2 LQKENI. The CDR3 DNA is TGTGCCAGCTCCCAAAAAGGGGGTGCGAACACCGGGGAGCTGTTTTTT. It translates to CASSQKGGANTGELFF.

The chain recombines TRBV7-3 with TRBJ2-1, with D possibly TRBD1 on 6 matching bases. CDR1 is SGHTA and CDR2 is FQGTGA in the germline V gene. The CDR3 sequence is 14 residues long. CDR3 in amino acids: CANSSGAGSNEQFF. DNA of the CDR3: TGTGCAAACAGCTCAGGGGCAGGCTCCAATGAGCAGTTCTTC. The full variable domain, its missing parts supplied by reference TRBV7-3 and TRBJ2-1, is GAGVSQTPSNKVTEKGKYVELRCDPISGHTALYWYRQSLGQGPEFLIYFQGTGAADDSGLPNDRFFAVRPEGSVSTLKIQRTERGDSAVYLCANSSGAGSNEQFFGPGTRLTVL.

The chain links TRBV29-1 to TRBJ1-2; TRBD1 aligns across 8 bases. Germline V lookup: CDR1 SQVTM, CDR2 ANQGSEA. This CDR3 contains 17 residues. V lost 3 bases, J lost 0 bases, and 12 bases stayed unmatched. This CDR3 reads CSVDVRQGRRSNYGYTF. For the CDR3, the DNA is TGCAGCGTTGATGTGAGACAGGGGAGGAGGTCTAACTATGGCTACACCTTC.

The chain is built from TRBV13 and TRBJ1-1; no clear D. The germline V and J ends were trimmed by 2 bases and 3 bases, with 4 bases remaining between them. The CDR3 totals 12 residues. Germline CDR1 and CDR2: PRHDT and FYEKMQ (reference sequence). The CDR3 protein is CASSLLYTEAFF. The DNA of the CDR3 is TGTGCCAGCAGCTTATTGTACACTGAAGCTTTCTTT. Full variable domain (outside the CDR3, taken from reference TRBV13 and TRBJ1-1): AAGVIQSPRHLIKEKRETATLKCYPIPRHDTVYWYQQGPGQDPQFLISFYEKMQSDKGSIPDRFSAQQFSDYHSELNMSSLELGDSALYFCASSLLYTEAFFGQGTRLTVV.

Worth noting for this clonotype: A single base separates this from a much larger clone, so it may be a read error. This chain uses TRBV7-4 with TRBJ1-5, with TRBD1 identical over 9 bases. CDR1 SGHVT and CDR2 SQSDAQ come from the germline V gene. The CDR3 extends over 15 amino acids. Written as DNA, the CDR3 is TGTGCCAGCAGCTTAGTCGGGACAGGGCCTCAGCTCCAGCATTTT. Residues: CASSLVGTGPQLQHF. Based on the CDR3 plus reference TRBV7-4 and TRBJ1-5, the full variable domain is GAGVSQSPRYKVAKRGRDVALRCDSISGHVTLYWYRQTLGQGSEVLTYSQSDAQRDKSGRPSGRFSAERPERSVSTLKIQRTEQGDSAVYLCASSLVGTGPQLQHFGDGTRLSIL.

Ten or more counts support this clonotype. This chain uses TRBV7-2 with TRBJ2-2; maybe TRBD2 (6 bases). This CDR3 is 16 amino acids long. Germline V gene lookup returns CDR1 SGHTA and CDR2 FQGNSA. Trimming cost V 5 bases and J 4 bases, with 17 bases left between them. The CDR3 DNA sequence: TGTGCCAGCAGCCCCCACCCCGGGAGTGTCACCGGGGAGCTGTTTTTT. Its protein product is CASSPHPGSVTGELFF. Using reference TRBV7-2 and TRBJ2-2 for the parts outside the CDR3, the full variable domain is GAGVSQSPSNKVTEKGKDVELRCDPISGHTALYWYRQSLGQGLEFLIYFQGNSAPDKSGLPSDRFSAERTGGSVSTLTIQRTQQEDSAVYLCASSPHPGSVTGELFFGEGSRLTVL.

There are many counts of this clonotype. This chain joins TRBV20-1 and TRBJ2-1, with D possibly being TRBD1 or TRBD2 (5 bases each). The V end lost 6 bases, the J end lost 4 bases, and 10 bases lay between the germline ends. This CDR3 region has 12 residues. Per germline, CDR1 DFQATT and CDR2 SNEGSKA (reference sequence). CDR3 in amino acids: CSAPGPYNEQFF. CDR3 sequence (DNA): TGCAGTGCCCCGGGACCATACAATGAGCAGTTCTTC.

V gene TRBV6-5 combines with J gene TRBJ2-2; 11 bases are a match to TRBD1. The CDR3 contains 13 residues. From germline, CDR1 is MNHEY and CDR2 SVGAGI. V shed 10 bases, J shed 6 bases, and the junction held 4 bases outside the gene matches. The CDR3 DNA reads TGTGCCACCAGGACAGGGGGCTCCGGGGAGCTGTTTTTT. It translates to CATRTGGSGELFF.

This clonotype came up a few times. The chain couples TRBV7-9 to TRBJ2-4; no clear D. The V and J ends lost 6 bases and 1 base respectively, with 10 bases between them. CDR1 and CDR2 (germline): SEHNR, FQNEAQ (reference sequence). This CDR3 has 14 residues. Here the CDR3 reads CASSPRTAKNIQYF. The CDR3 DNA is TGTGCCAGCAGTCCAAGAACCGCCAAAAACATTCAGTACTTC.

The table lists this clonotype with many counts. The rearrangement links TRBV7-2 to TRBJ2-7; possible D gene TRBD2, 6 bases. The germline gives CDR1 SGHTA, CDR2 FQGNSA. V was trimmed by 1 base and J by 2 bases, leaving 12 bases between them. The CDR3 has 15 amino acids. The CDR3 loop is CASSLELARTYEQYF. As DNA, the CDR3 is TGTGCCAGCAGCTTAGAACTAGCTCGGACCTACGAGCAGTACTTC.

This clonotype came up many times. The V and J genes are TRBV28 and TRBJ1-5, with D uncertain. Trimming took off 1 base at V and 9 bases at J, with 16 bases between the two ends. The CDR3 contains 15 residues. Germline lookup yields CDR1 MDHEN and CDR2 SYDVKM. The CDR3 bases are TGTGCCAGCAGTTTATCCGGGCCCCCTTTGTCGCCCCAGCATTTT. Encoded protein: CASSLSGPPLSPQHF.

V is TRBV5-1 and J is TRBJ2-1, with D unclear. The V gene's germline CDR1 is SGHRS and CDR2 YFSETQ. The CDR3 is 13 residues long. V was cut by 5 bases and J by 9 bases, with 15 bases left in between. The CDR3 reads CASSKNDRGEQFF. DNA for the CDR3: TGCGCCAGCAGTAAAAATGATCGAGGTGAGCAGTTCTTC.